This T cell receptor (beta chain) is from a study of T cell responses to AZD1222 COVID-19 vaccine. Study results and caveats: Across spike, vaccine-associated CD4 TCRs were found, dominant at 160-218 and 743-854.

With respect to this clone: The antigen is unknown.

Here immunoSEQ multiplex PCR was the method, and the copy in TCRdb shows in-frame clones only, minus some. This sample has roughly 120,000 clones, with over 80% found just once. Germline V gene lookup returns CDR1 SGHRS and CDR2 YFSETQ. The CDR3 contains 13 residues. V lost 4 bases and J lost 4, with 8 bases in between. The chain joins TRBV5-1 to TRBJ2-2, with D uncertain. The clonotype originates from an adult who received the AZD1222 COVID-19 vaccine. Source: peripheral blood, taken 28 days after the second AZD1222 dose. The DNA of the CDR3 is TGCGCCAGCAGCGTGGGTTCCACCGGGGAGCTGTTTTTT. Protein sequence: CASSVGSTGELFF.